Here is one TCR beta chain with its context. This specimen comes from a study of blood T cell repertoires in COVID-19. Overall study context: The origin of the acute and convalescent COVID-19 samples was the United States, Italy and Spain.

Germline values: CDR1 MNHNS, CDR2 SASEGT. The CDR3 consists of 13 residues. The germline V and J ends were trimmed by 2 bases and 9 bases, with 11 bases remaining between them. Participants came from some 23 US areas, aged about 18 to 95 years. Two consecutive negative NP/OP PCR tests, clearance, or resolved symptoms defined Cohort 3 recovery. Authors' data handling: Using reference gene primer amplification, nucleated cell counts were estimated. Here immunoSEQ multiplex PCR was the method, and the copy in TCRdb shows in-frame clones only, minus some. The V and J calls and clone size are taken from that table; D and trimming were inferred from the DNA. The repertoire holds 250,000 to 350,000 clones, with 70% to 90% as singletons.

The sample comprised PBMCs or T cells enriched from blood (not recorded which). The J gene is TRBJ2-1, the V gene TRBV6-1; D not certain. The sequence derives from a woman in her thirties who had recovered from COVID-19. CDR3 nucleotide sequence: TGTGCCAGCAGTGAAAGTCCCTGGAGTGAGCAGTTCTTC. This gives the protein CASSESPWSEQFF.